This paragraph reports one T cell receptor (beta chain). Antigen unknown. These data come from a study of T cells after yellow fever vaccination. Study in general: Preparation of fractions with low cell numbers was performed using SMART-Seq v4 Ultra Low Input.

Germline V gene data show CDR1 as ENHRY and CDR2 as SYGVKD. Germline trimming cut 10 bases from V and 6 bases from J; bases unmatched to any gene: 14. This CDR3 comprises 15 residues. Regarding the study as a whole: Peak timing came faster in the weaker secondary response, day 5 versus 15. At 95% to 98% for CD4 and 70% to 90% for CD8, most primary-vaccination clones showed up again after the booster.

Synthesis of TCR cDNA relied on 5'RACE template switching, which attached a universal primer site and UMIs. One entry per CDR3 protein, called by TCRdb with MiXCR from the 5' RACE reads. Counted here are 300,000 or so distinct CDR3 sequences, around 6.8% occurring once; the ten biggest clones make up 18%. J is TRBJ2-3 and V is TRBV10-3; 9 nucleotides line up with TRBD2. Sequenced material: PBMCs, taken more than 40 days after the first yellow fever vaccination. The clonotype originates from a man between 18 and 35 years old who received the YFV17D yellow fever vaccine. The CDR3 reads CATHGVSGGPDTQYF. The CDR3, as DNA: TGTGCCACCCATGGGGTTAGCGGGGGCCCCGATACGCAGTATTTT.